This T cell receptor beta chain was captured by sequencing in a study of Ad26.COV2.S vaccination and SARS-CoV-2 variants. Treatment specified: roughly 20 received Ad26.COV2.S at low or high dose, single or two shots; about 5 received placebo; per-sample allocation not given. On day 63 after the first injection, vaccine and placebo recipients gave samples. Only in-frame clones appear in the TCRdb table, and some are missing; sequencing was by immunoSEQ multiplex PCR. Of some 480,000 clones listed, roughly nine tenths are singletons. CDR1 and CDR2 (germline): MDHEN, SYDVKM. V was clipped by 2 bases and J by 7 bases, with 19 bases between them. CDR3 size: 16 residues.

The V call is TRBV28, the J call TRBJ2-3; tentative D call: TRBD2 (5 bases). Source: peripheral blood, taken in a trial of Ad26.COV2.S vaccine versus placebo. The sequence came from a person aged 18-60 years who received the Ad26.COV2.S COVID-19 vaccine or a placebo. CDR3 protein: CASSLGQVVSGNTQYF. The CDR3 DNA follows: TGTGCCAGCAGTTTAGGTCAGGTTGTCTCGGGAAATACGCAGTATTTT.